A selection of T cell receptor beta chains follows, all from one sample in a study of a mutant IDH1 vaccine in newly diagnosed glioma. The method was immunoSEQ multiplex PCR; TCRdb's version includes in-frame clones alone and lacks a portion of them. The sample holds around 44,000 clones, 65% to 85% seen once. Their antigen targets remain unknown. The specimen comprised PBMCs, sampled from a glioma patient whose treatment included an IDH1 peptide vaccine. These receptors were taken from a man aged 35-49 years with glioma. CDR3s include the opening cysteine and the closing phenylalanine or tryptophan. Fields, in order: D gene, V gene, CDR3 protein. A D gene is named only where the DNA matches it firmly.

D: -; V: TRBV5-6; CDR3: CASSTYGTGGAFF
D: -; V: TRBV7-9; CDR3: CASSLGPGSHEQYF
D: TRBD1; V: TRBV7-9; CDR3: CASSWSTGEEELFF
D: TRBD1; V: TRBV6-1; CDR3: CASQGDRGRNQPQHF
D: TRBD1; V: TRBV7-6; CDR3: CASTGTGNTGELFF
D: -; V: TRBV6-1; CDR3: CASSEEGGSGNQPQHF
D: -; V: TRBV4-1; CDR3: CASSQAQDQSNQPQHF
D: -; V: TRBV25-1; CDR3: CASSEYNGNSGNTIYF
D: -; V: TRBV5-1; CDR3: CASSLGVNYGYTF
D: -; V: TRBV6-5; CDR3: CASSLEPAAYEQYF